The rows below give T cell receptor beta chains drawn from one sample of a study of T-cell memory formation after mild COVID-19. Using its own MiXCR run on the 5' RACE reads, TCRdb lists one record per CDR3 protein. The sample has about 190,000 distinct CDR3 sequences, around 17% seen once. The sample was PBMCs or a T cell subset sorted from them (not recorded which). The receptor source for this set is an adult woman who had mild COVID-19 (a few samples of this study predate the infection). Cell type and time point are not known. Each CDR3 is given with its conserved first and last residue. The order of the fields is J gene, V gene, CDR3 protein.

J gene: TRBJ2-7; V gene: TRBV20-1; CDR3 protein: CSAQAGGGYEQYF
J gene: TRBJ1-4; V gene: TRBV20-1; CDR3 protein: CSARVYRMATNEKLFF
J gene: TRBJ2-1; V gene: TRBV14; CDR3 protein: CASSQGGLVAGNEQFF
J gene: TRBJ1-1; V gene: TRBV3-1; CDR3 protein: CASSQGYDRGRPEAFF
J gene: TRBJ1-5; V gene: TRBV3-1; CDR3 protein: CASSQPGAAQHF
J gene: TRBJ1-1; V gene: TRBV7-6; CDR3 protein: CASSSAGVTEAFF
J gene: TRBJ2-1; V gene: TRBV12-3/TRBV12-4; CDR3 protein: CASSHLLGDEQFF
J gene: TRBJ1-1; V gene: TRBV5-6; CDR3 protein: CASKGNGGPMNTEAFF
J gene: TRBJ2-3; V gene: TRBV7-2; CDR3 protein: CASSLARLAGADTQYF
J gene: TRBJ2-1; V gene: TRBV29-1; CDR3 protein: CSVVRDRGDEQFF
J gene: TRBJ2-1; V gene: TRBV20-1; CDR3 protein: CSAPPAGAPYNEQFF
J gene: TRBJ1-5; V gene: TRBV4-2; CDR3 protein: CASSHGQGQGQPQHF
J gene: TRBJ2-6; V gene: TRBV29-1; CDR3 protein: CSVGGLVAGANVLTF
J gene: TRBJ1-2; V gene: TRBV29-1; CDR3 protein: CSVEDLGRGNYGYTF
J gene: TRBJ2-7; V gene: TRBV5-1; CDR3 protein: CASSARAGEPSGEQYF
J gene: TRBJ2-1; V gene: TRBV6-2/TRBV6-3; CDR3 protein: CASSSRLAGSGNEQFF
J gene: TRBJ1-3; V gene: TRBV5-1; CDR3 protein: CASSVGQSSGNTIYF
J gene: TRBJ2-1; V gene: TRBV5-5; CDR3 protein: CASSLAPAVGYNEQFF
J gene: TRBJ1-1; V gene: TRBV20-1; CDR3 protein: CSARKQNGGNTEAFF
J gene: TRBJ1-2; V gene: TRBV20-1; CDR3 protein: CSASSDRGGYTF
J gene: TRBJ2-3; V gene: TRBV4-1; CDR3 protein: CASSQDSGLVDTQYF
J gene: TRBJ2-1; V gene: TRBV20-1; CDR3 protein: CSARGSGRDIYNEQFF
J gene: TRBJ2-3; V gene: TRBV7-2; CDR3 protein: CASSLGYNRNTQYF
J gene: TRBJ2-7; V gene: TRBV12-2; CDR3 protein: CASLYSDSLSYEQYF
J gene: TRBJ2-6; V gene: TRBV2; CDR3 protein: CASSEEGGANVLTF
J gene: TRBJ1-5; V gene: TRBV5-5; CDR3 protein: CASSKDRGPRQPQHF
J gene: TRBJ2-1; V gene: TRBV6-2/TRBV6-3; CDR3 protein: CASSYHSGSSYNEQFF
J gene: TRBJ2-1; V gene: TRBV20-1; CDR3 protein: CSARGRGTGYNEQFF
J gene: TRBJ1-1; V gene: TRBV19; CDR3 protein: CASTMGQGNTEAFF
J gene: TRBJ2-5; V gene: TRBV7-2; CDR3 protein: CASSFRPQETQYF
J gene: TRBJ2-1; V gene: TRBV20-1; CDR3 protein: CSARGGSGSYNEQFF
J gene: TRBJ1-1; V gene: TRBV12-5; CDR3 protein: CASGQGQNTEAFF
J gene: TRBJ2-7; V gene: TRBV29-1; CDR3 protein: CSVLHAPDGEQYF
J gene: TRBJ2-5; V gene: TRBV29-1; CDR3 protein: CSVNLLAGGQETQYF